This TCR beta chain derives from a study of blood T cell repertoires in COVID-19. The data were produced by immunoSEQ multiplex PCR, yet TCRdb's version contains in-frame clones alone and is incomplete. There are about 98,000 clones in the sample; approximately 86% occur only once, and roughly a tenth lies in the top ten. The germline V gene has CDR1 MNHEY and CDR2 SVGAGI. This CDR3 spans 13 amino acids. Trimming removed 7 bases at V and 6 bases at J, with 16 bases between. The sequence derives from a man in his sixties or seventies with active or convalescent COVID-19. This chain uses TRBV6-5 with TRBJ2-7, with a possible D match to TRBD2 (6 bases). Material for sequencing was peripheral blood. CDR3 nucleotides: TGTGCCAGCACCAACGAAGGAGGGTTCGAGCAGTACTTC. The encoded protein is CASTNEGGFEQYF.